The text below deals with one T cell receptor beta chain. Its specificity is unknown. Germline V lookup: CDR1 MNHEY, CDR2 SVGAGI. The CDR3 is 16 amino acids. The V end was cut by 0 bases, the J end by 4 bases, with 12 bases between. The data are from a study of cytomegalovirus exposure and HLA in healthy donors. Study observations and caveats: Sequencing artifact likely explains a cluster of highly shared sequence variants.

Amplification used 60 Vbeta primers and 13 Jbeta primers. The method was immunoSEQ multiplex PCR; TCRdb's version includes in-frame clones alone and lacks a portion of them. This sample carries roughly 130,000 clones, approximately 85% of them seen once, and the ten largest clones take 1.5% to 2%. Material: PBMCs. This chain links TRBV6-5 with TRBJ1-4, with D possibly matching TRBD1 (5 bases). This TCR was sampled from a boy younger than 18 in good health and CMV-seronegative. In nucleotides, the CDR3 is TGTGCCAGCAGTTACTCGAGTTGGGGCCTTAATGAAAAACTGTTTTTT. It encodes CASSYSSWGLNEKLFF.